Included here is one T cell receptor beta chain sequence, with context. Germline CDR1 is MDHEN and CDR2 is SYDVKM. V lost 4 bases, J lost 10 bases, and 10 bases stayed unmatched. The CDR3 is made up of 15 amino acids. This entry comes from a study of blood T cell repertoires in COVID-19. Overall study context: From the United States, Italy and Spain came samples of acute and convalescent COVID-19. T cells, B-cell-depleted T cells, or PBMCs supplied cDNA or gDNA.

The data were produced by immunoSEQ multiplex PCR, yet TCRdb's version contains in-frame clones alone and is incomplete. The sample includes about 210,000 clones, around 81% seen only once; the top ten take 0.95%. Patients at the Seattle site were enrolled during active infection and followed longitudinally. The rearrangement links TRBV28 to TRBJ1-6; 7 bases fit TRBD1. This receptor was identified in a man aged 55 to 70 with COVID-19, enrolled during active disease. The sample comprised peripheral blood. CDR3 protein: CASSSTRRGLSPLHF. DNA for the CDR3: TGTGCCAGCAGTTCGACGAGGAGGGGGCTCTCACCCCTCCACTTT.